The source of this T cell receptor (beta chain) is a study of blood T cell repertoires in COVID-19. At the level of the study: Specimens from acute and convalescent COVID-19 originated in the United States, Italy and Spain. T cells, B-cell-depleted T cells, or PBMCs provided the cDNA or gDNA that served as material.

The CDR3 is 14 amino acids. V gave up 4 bases and J gave up 0 bases, with 11 bases separating them. Germline values: CDR1 SGHKS, CDR2 YYEKEE (reference sequence). Original analysis: Scientists estimated how many nucleated cells there were by amplifying reference gene primers. The protocol was immunoSEQ multiplex PCR, while the TCRdb copy is restricted to in-frame clones and leaves out a portion. V, J and clone size are taken as reported in that table, and D and trimming were inferred from the DNA itself. The table shows around 250,000 clones, with approximately 92% occurring only once. This TCR derives from a woman aged 40-49 years who had recovered from COVID-19. Sequencing input: peripheral blood. This chain uses TRBV5-5 with TRBJ2-7; tentative D call: TRBD1 (6 bases). DNA for the CDR3: TGTGCCAGCAGCACAACAGGGTTCTCCTACGAGCAGTACGTC. It translates to CASSTTGFSYEQYV.